The 20 T cell receptor beta chains given below trace back to one sample, sequenced in a study of T cell responses to AZD1222 COVID-19 vaccine. Measured with immunoSEQ multiplex PCR; TCRdb has only the in-frame clones, and not every one. The repertoire includes 180,000 or so clones, about 91% of them detected once, and 1.3% sits in the top ten. The specimen was peripheral blood, collected 28 days after the second AZD1222 dose. These receptors were obtained from an adult who received the AZD1222 COVID-19 vaccine.

The CDR3: CATLISDTTNEKLFF. Here the CDR3 DNA reads TGTGCCACGCTTATCTCAGATACAACTAATGAAAAACTGTTTTTT. The chain has TRBV24-1 and TRBJ1-4; D uncertain. This CDR3 comprises 15 residues. V lost 10 bases and J lost 0, with 14 bases in between. CDR1 is KGHDR, CDR2 SFDVKD, per germline.

The chain links TRBV5-6 to TRBJ1-2; D not certain. The V end lost 0 bases, the J end lost 3 bases, and 6 bases lay between the germline ends. Germline CDR1 is SGHDT and CDR2 is YYEEEE. CDR3 size: 13 residues. CDR3 residues: CASSLGQDYGYTF. The CDR3 nucleotides are TGTGCCAGCAGCTTGGGGCAGGACTATGGCTACACCTTC.

The V and J genes are TRBV15 and TRBJ1-5; perhaps TRBD1 as D (5 bases). This CDR3 region has 16 residues. Trimming removed 3 bases from V and 4 bases from J, with 16 bases in between. Germline V gene lookup returns CDR1 LNHNV and CDR2 YYDKDF (reference sequence). The DNA of the CDR3 is TGTGCCACCAGCAGCCGGGACGGTTATCCGAATCAGCCCCAGCATTTT. It specifies CATSSRDGYPNQPQHF. Supplemented by reference TRBV15 and TRBJ1-5, the full variable domain reads DAMVIQNPRYQVTQFGKPVTLSCSQTLNHNVMYWYQQKSSQAPKLLFHYYDKDFNNEADTPDNFQSRRPNTSFCFLDIRSPGLGDTAMYLCATSSRDGYPNQPQHFGDGTRLSIL.

The chain carries TRBV28 and TRBJ2-2; perhaps TRBD1 as D (6 bases). The germline V gene has CDR1 MDHEN and CDR2 SYDVKM. The CDR3 runs to 16 residues. V lost 4 bases to trimming and J lost 2 bases, with 14 bases between them. CDR3: CASSYSGTTNTGELFF. CDR3 in DNA: TGTGCCAGCAGTTACTCCGGGACAACCAACACCGGGGAGCTGTTTTTT.

The chain uses TRBV27 and TRBJ2-5; 10 positions match TRBD2. With V trimmed by 2 bases and J by 1 base, 4 bases remained unmatched. Germline V gives CDR1 MNHEY, CDR2 SMNVEV (reference sequence). This CDR3 spans 16 amino acids. CDR3 in amino acids: CASSLGASGGQETQYF. The CDR3 nucleotides are TGTGCCAGCAGTTTAGGCGCTAGCGGGGGCCAAGAGACCCAGTACTTC.

This chain links TRBV3-1 (or the pseudogene TRBV3-2) with TRBJ1-2, with 7 bases aligning to TRBD1. The V segment lost 6 bases and the J segment 8 bases; nucleotides outside the gene matches: 6. The CDR3 covers 12 residues. Germline assignment: CDR1 LGHDT and CDR2 YNNKEL (reference sequence). The CDR3: CASSPGGVGYTF. CDR3 nucleotide sequence: TGTGCCAGCAGTCCAGGGGGGGTAGGCTACACCTTC.

The V call is TRBV19, the J call TRBJ1-2, with 12 positions matching TRBD1. This CDR3 contains 20 residues. Germline CDR1 reads LNHDA; CDR2 reads SQIVND (reference sequence). J lost 0 bases, V lost 3 bases, and 14 bases had no gene match. The CDR3 DNA follows: TGTGCCAGTAGTATGCGGCCGGGACAGGGGGCTGCTAGAGCTAACTATGGCTACACCTTC. Amino acid sequence: CASSMRPGQGAARANYGYTF. Based on the CDR3 plus reference TRBV19 and TRBJ1-2, the full variable domain is DGGITQSPKYLFRKEGQNVTLSCEQNLNHDAMYWYRQDPGQGLRLIYYSQIVNDFQKGDIAEGYSVSREKKESFPLTVTSAQKNPTAFYLCASSMRPGQGAARANYGYTFGSGTRLTVV.

This clone appeared a single time. CDR3 DNA sequence: TGCGCCAGCAGCCCTGGAGCAACAGGGGCCCCCCTTAATGAAAAACTGTTTTTT. Residues: CASSPGATGAPLNEKLFF. The chain carries TRBV4-3 and TRBJ1-4; 7 bases agree with TRBD1. Germline V lookup: CDR1 LGHNA, CDR2 YSLEER. The CDR3 runs 18 residues. The ends lost 4 bases at V and 4 bases at J; junction bases unmatched: 15.

The J gene is TRBJ1-5, the V gene TRBV2; D gene ambiguous. Germline values: CDR1 SNHLY, CDR2 FYNNEI. V lost 1 base and J lost 4, with 5 bases in between. The CDR3 spans 13 residues. This CDR3 reads CASSEGRNQPQHF. The CDR3 DNA reads TGTGCCAGCAGTGAAGGGAGAAATCAGCCCCAGCATTTT.

The chain is built from TRBV2 and TRBJ2-1, with D maybe TRBD1 (5 bases). Per the germline V gene, CDR1 is SNHLY and CDR2 is FYNNEI. Trimming stripped 3 bases from V and 8 bases from J, with 11 bases between. CDR3 length equals 13 residues. The CDR3 loop is CASSDNRFYEQFF. The CDR3 coding sequence is TGTGCCAGCAGTGATAACAGGTTCTATGAGCAGTTCTTC.

CDR3 DNA: TGTGCCAGTACTCAAATTGGGGGCGATTCGGGGGAGCAGTACTTC. Translating gives CASTQIGGDSGEQYF. The chain carries TRBV19 and TRBJ2-7; D is perhaps TRBD1 (6 bases). Trimming shortened V by 7 bases and J by 7 bases, and 23 bases separated the two germline ends. CDR3 size: 15 residues. Germline loops: CDR1 LNHDA, CDR2 SQIVND (reference sequence).

The genes are TRBV4-1 and TRBJ2-4, with a tentative D call TRBD1 (6 bases). There are 19 residues in the CDR3. CDR1 MGHRA and CDR2 YSYEKL come from the germline V gene. V was pared by 0 bases and J by 0 bases, with 18 bases between. This CDR3 reads CASSQDPQGRPLAKNIQYF. DNA for the CDR3: TGCGCCAGCAGCCAAGATCCCCAGGGGCGCCCTCTAGCCAAAAACATTCAGTACTTC.

In its sample, this clone was seen once. The chain recombines TRBV3-1 (or the pseudogene TRBV3-2) with TRBJ1-5; maybe TRBD1 (5 bases). Per germline, CDR1 LGHDT and CDR2 YNNKEL (reference sequence). V lost 0 bases, J lost 3 bases, and 9 bases lay in between. The length of the CDR3 is 15 residues. This CDR3 is CASSQEWGDNQPQHF. The CDR3 DNA reads as TGTGCCAGCAGCCAAGAGTGGGGGGACAATCAGCCCCAGCATTTT.

J is TRBJ1-2 and V is TRBV6-2 or TRBV6-3; tentative D call: TRBD1 (5 bases). Looked up from germline, CDR1 is MNHEY and CDR2 is SVGEGT. V lost 2 bases and J 6 bases, leaving 16 bases between the germline ends. This CDR3 spans 15 amino acids. CDR3 loop: CASSYQAGRGDGYTF. The CDR3 coding sequence is TGTGCCAGCAGTTACCAGGCAGGGCGAGGGGATGGCTACACCTTC.

This clone was seen only a few times. The V call is TRBV11-3, the J call TRBJ1-1; D call uncertain. The CDR3 contains 13 residues. V lost 1 base and J 2 bases, leaving 5 bases between the germline ends. The germline gives CDR1 SGHNT, CDR2 YENEEA. The CDR3 spells CASSLGGNTEAFF. In nucleotides, the CDR3 is TGTGCCAGCAGCTTAGGGGGAAACACTGAAGCTTTCTTT.

This clone was seen a few times. The chain joins TRBV30 to TRBJ2-3; 7 bases map to TRBD1. Germline CDR1 reads GTSNPN; CDR2 reads SVGIG (reference sequence). This CDR3 has 15 amino acids. V shed 4 bases, J shed 4 bases, and the junction held 11 bases outside the gene matches. CDR3 amino acids: CAWTPRQGTADTQYF. In DNA, the CDR3 is TGTGCCTGGACTCCTCGACAGGGAACAGCAGATACGCAGTATTTT.

This clone was counted once. The chain joins TRBV28 to TRBJ2-2; 7 bases align to TRBD1. Germline CDR1 and CDR2: MDHEN and SYDVKM. After removal of 4 bases from V and 3 bases from J, the junction contained 8 bases not matched to a gene. CDR3 length: 16 residues. CDR3 sequence: CASSSGLQGYTGELFF. CDR3 nucleotide sequence: TGTGCCAGCAGTTCGGGCTTACAGGGGTACACCGGGGAGCTGTTTTTT.

The V gene is TRBV18, the J gene TRBJ1-4, with 7 bases fitting TRBD1. The V gene's germline CDR1 is KGHSH and CDR2 LQKENI. The length of the CDR3 is 14 residues. V was pared by 6 bases and J by 5 bases, with 6 bases of the junction left unmatched. CDR3 loop: CASSNGQDNEKLFF. As DNA, the CDR3 is TGTGCCAGCTCCAATGGACAGGACAATGAAAAACTGTTTTTT.

The chain uses TRBV6-5 and TRBJ2-7, with a tentative D call TRBD2 (5 bases). Trimming removed 6 bases from V and 2 bases from J, with 14 bases in between. Germline V gene data show CDR1 as MNHEY and CDR2 as SVGAGI. The CDR3 contains 14 residues. CDR3: CASSRRGPPYEQYF. CDR3 sequence (DNA): TGTGCCAGCAGCCGCCGAGGGCCCCCCTACGAGCAGTACTTC.

The chain is built from TRBV19 and TRBJ1-4; D remains ambiguous. This CDR3 is built from 11 residues. Germline CDR1 and CDR2: LNHDA and SQIVND (reference sequence). V lost 6 bases and J lost 5, with 4 bases in between. The CDR3 region has the DNA TGTGCCAGTAGGAAGAATGAAAAACTGTTTTTT. It encodes CASRKNEKLFF.